This T cell receptor beta chain comes out of a study of shared clonotypes between healthy human individuals (dated by TCRdb to the early 2020s). For context, the study as a whole: The cohort included three men and a couple of women between 18 and 49 years of age. To estimate repertoire size and how much clonotype sharing occurs between individuals, the study deeply sequenced the blood TCR repertoires of several healthy adults. Each donor's leukapheresis produced roughly between roughly 0.85 and 9.5 billion PBMCs. Different laboratories and diverse techniques were used to prepare libraries and sequence TCR repertoires, to increase sequencing depth and limit assay-specific biases. For each donor, CD4 naive and CD4 memory were each run on three plates, CD8 naive on two plates, and CD8 memory on one plate. The paper's findings and limits, for the study overall: The genetic and exposure-history diversity represented was limited by the small number of donors. Clonotypes shared by all four sorted-subset donors showed higher generation probabilities than non-shared clonotypes. Across a handful of donors, 4.5% to 6.5% of naive CD4, more than 3% of naive CD8, 2% to 2.5% of memory CD4, and approximately 0.42% of memory CD8 clonotypes were shared. Larger estimated clonotype richness was generally found for naive subsets than for memory subsets. Sampling was restricted to blood, and TCR repertoires in tissue are likely to differ from TCR repertoires in blood. Even with the large sequencing depth, rarefaction of the sorted-subset datasets indicated that sequencing was incomplete. Pairwise subsampling indicated that sequencing depth was expected to affect the degree of clonotype sharing among donors.

About this clone itself: The specificity of this receptor is unknown. Qualities for individual bases were not recorded, and no much larger clone is one base off. Different DNA sequences within this sample yield the same CDR3.

CD8 naive samples were CD45RO-negative cells positively selected for CCR7, giving a CD45RA+CCR7+ population that excluded TemRA cells. Donors were healthy HIV-negative adults with no recently reported acute infections or vaccinations. Every donor was a Caucasian adult living in Nashville, Tennessee, USA. Blood was obtained by leukapheresis, after which PBMCs were separated by Ficoll-Histopaque density gradient centrifugation and cryopreserved in liquid nitrogen vapor phase. Purity and quantity of every magnetically sorted T cell population were checked by analytical flow cytometry. Genomic DNA was isolated from every sorted fraction and measured by UV absorbance on a Nanodrop 2000c. V loses 5 bases at its end and J loses 6 bases; junction bases beyond the gene matches: 5. Taken from cysteine to phenylalanine, the CDR3 has 13 residues. The kept DNA is CDR3 alone, 39 bases in frame from the first base. Based on the germline V gene (reference sequence), the CDR1 and CDR2 sequences are SEHNR and FQNEAQ.

Using the deep immunoSEQ assay, TCR CDR3 regions were amplified from genomic DNA by multiplex PCR. Genomic DNA extracted from each cell subset was distributed evenly over all wells of several immunoSEQ 96-well plates, and each plate served as one replicate. For sorted subsets, each replicate PCR was loaded with approximately 190 ng genomic DNA, equivalent to 30,000 or so T cell genomes. Purified libraries were quantified with a Qubit 3.0 fluorometer, sized on a Bioanalyzer 2100, and re-quantified with the KAPA Library Quantification kit. A separate single-read 150-cycle Illumina NextSeq 550 flow cell was used to sequence each immunoSEQ 96-well plate. For the original study's pipeline: Because only junctional sequences without quality scores were contained in the immunoSEQ output, filtering matching that applied to full-length reads could not be performed. Sequences were annotated with PyIR, a Python wrapper for IgBLAST v1.9, using IMGT germline references to assign V/J genes and CDR3. Any read was removed if the V/J assignment was weak (E-value above 1e-6), the CDR3 was missing, or the read contained stop codons, out-of-frame junctions, or ambiguous translated residues. V3J clonotypes were defined as sequences sharing an identical inferred V gene, J gene, and CDR3 amino acid sequence. Percentage overlap between repertoires was calculated by dividing the number of shared unique clonotypes by the size of the smaller repertoire. RTK rarefaction, the Chao1 estimator, and Recon v2.1 estimates of unobserved clonotypes were used to assess repertoire richness. Generation probabilities were computed with OLGA for all TCRbeta clonotypes obtained by the gDNA method from a few donors. TCRdb re-hosts the immuneACCESS table, in-frame sequences only. Its copies lack some clones; in the studies checked, an unresolved V gene accounts for under half of them, and the cause for the rest is not known. V and J calls and clone size are those listed in that table; D and trimming were worked out from the DNA. The sample yields about 1,900,000 clones; about 95% were counted once. The top ten clonotypes cover approximately 1.2% of the sample.

The chain was built from TRBV7-9 and TRBJ1-2, and TRBD1 matches 8 of the central bases. The sequenced material came from naive CD8+ T cells sorted from blood. Taken with the paper, the label for cell subset or site translates to: CD45RA+CCR7+. This sequence originates from a man aged 18 to 29 in good health. At the DNA level, the sequence is TGTGCCAGCAGCCTTGGACAGGGAGATGGCTACACCTTC. Translated, it gives CASSLGQGDGYTF.